A selection of T cell receptor beta chains follows, all from one sample in a study of T cell responses to AZD1222 COVID-19 vaccine. Repertoires were generated with immunoSEQ multiplex PCR, while TCRdb's copy carries only in-frame clones and drops some. The repertoire holds 95,000 to 110,000 clones, about 89% seen once, with around a sixth in the top ten. Here the sequenced sample was peripheral blood, taken on day 0 of AZD1222 vaccination. Receptor source: an adult in good health. The CDR3 runs from the conserved cysteine through the conserved F or W. The D gene is left open where the match is weak.

J gene: TRBJ2-7; CDR3 length: 14; V gene: TRBV4-1; D gene: NA; CDR3 protein: CASSHRDSNYEQYF
J gene: TRBJ2-1; CDR3 length: 14; V gene: TRBV11-2; D gene: NA; CDR3 protein: CASSLVRVYNEQFF
J gene: TRBJ1-2; CDR3 length: 12; V gene: TRBV29-1; D gene: NA; CDR3 protein: CSASGGNYGYTF
J gene: TRBJ1-2; CDR3 length: 14; V gene: TRBV6-5; D gene: NA; CDR3 protein: CASSYSRTGSGYTF
J gene: TRBJ1-5; CDR3 length: 15; V gene: TRBV7-2; D gene: TRBD1; CDR3 protein: CASSRRQGEDQPQHF
J gene: TRBJ1-2; CDR3 length: 13; V gene: TRBV10-3; D gene: NA; CDR3 protein: CAISDMGNYGYTF
J gene: TRBJ1-2; CDR3 length: 15; V gene: TRBV15; D gene: NA; CDR3 protein: CATSRDSGPNYGYTF
J gene: TRBJ2-1; CDR3 length: 15; V gene: TRBV4-1; D gene: TRBD1; CDR3 protein: CASSQVGTALNEQFF
J gene: TRBJ2-2; CDR3 length: 15; V gene: TRBV11-3; D gene: NA; CDR3 protein: CASSLLGPPTGELFF
J gene: TRBJ1-2; CDR3 length: 14; V gene: TRBV6-5; D gene: TRBD1; CDR3 protein: CASNRDRGNYGYTF
J gene: TRBJ1-1; CDR3 length: 15; V gene: TRBV11-1; D gene: NA; CDR3 protein: CASSFSRTENTEAFF
J gene: TRBJ2-7; CDR3 length: 17; V gene: TRBV9; D gene: TRBD1; CDR3 protein: CASSLKGAGQGPDEQYF
J gene: TRBJ1-5; CDR3 length: 14; V gene: TRBV10-3; D gene: TRBD1; CDR3 protein: CAISDGQGEQPQHF
J gene: TRBJ2-1; CDR3 length: 14; V gene: TRBV5-8; D gene: NA; CDR3 protein: CASSFTRGGNEQFF
J gene: TRBJ2-1; CDR3 length: 15; V gene: TRBV2; D gene: NA; CDR3 protein: CASRAGESSYNEQFF
J gene: TRBJ1-3; CDR3 length: 16; V gene: TRBV15; D gene: NA; CDR3 protein: CATSIGPPDSGNTIYF
J gene: TRBJ2-7; CDR3 length: 15; V gene: TRBV9; D gene: TRBD1; CDR3 protein: CASSVAGTGTYEQYF
J gene: TRBJ2-1; CDR3 length: 12; V gene: TRBV6-1; D gene: NA; CDR3 protein: CASSEGNDEQFF
J gene: TRBJ1-6; CDR3 length: 15; V gene: TRBV9; D gene: TRBD1; CDR3 protein: CASSPRTGLYSPLHF
J gene: TRBJ1-2; CDR3 length: 13; V gene: TRBV5-1; D gene: TRBD1; CDR3 protein: CASSLQGGYGYTF
J gene: TRBJ1-2; CDR3 length: 15; V gene: TRBV21-1; D gene: NA; CDR3 protein: CASSKPLENKDGYTF
J gene: TRBJ1-1; CDR3 length: 16; V gene: TRBV5-1; D gene: TRBD1; CDR3 protein: CASSPQIRQGPTEAFF
J gene: TRBJ2-2; CDR3 length: 16; V gene: TRBV3-1/TRBV3-2; D gene: NA; CDR3 protein: CASSPQRDINTGELFF
J gene: TRBJ1-2; CDR3 length: 14; V gene: TRBV7-2; D gene: NA; CDR3 protein: CASSLGGARNGYTF
J gene: TRBJ1-5; CDR3 length: 14; V gene: TRBV12-5; D gene: NA; CDR3 protein: CASGLGGRNQPQHF